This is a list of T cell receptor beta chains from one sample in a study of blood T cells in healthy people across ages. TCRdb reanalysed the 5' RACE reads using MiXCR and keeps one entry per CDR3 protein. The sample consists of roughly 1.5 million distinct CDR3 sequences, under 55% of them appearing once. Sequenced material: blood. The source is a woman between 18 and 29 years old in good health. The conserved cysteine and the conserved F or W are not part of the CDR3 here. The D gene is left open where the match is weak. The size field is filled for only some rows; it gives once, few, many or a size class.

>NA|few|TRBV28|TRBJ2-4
ASSLEVLGGRRNLAKNIQY
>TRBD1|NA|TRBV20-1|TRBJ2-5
SAYRDSQETQY
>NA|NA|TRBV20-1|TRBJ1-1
SARASLWDTEAF
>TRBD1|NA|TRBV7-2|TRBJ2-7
ASSSQGTALYEQY
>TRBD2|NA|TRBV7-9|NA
ASSLARSLAAQKTQY
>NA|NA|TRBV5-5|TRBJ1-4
ASSLDGVPNEKLF
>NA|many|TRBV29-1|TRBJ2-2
SASSGWGMTGELF
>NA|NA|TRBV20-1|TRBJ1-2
RCEGDYGYT
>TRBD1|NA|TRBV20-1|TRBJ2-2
SARTDRGPESTGELF
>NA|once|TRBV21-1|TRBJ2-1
ASSSIPLGDSNEQF
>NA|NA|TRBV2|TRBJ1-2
ASTTGSVVDGYT
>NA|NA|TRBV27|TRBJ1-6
ASSFSRGNSPLH
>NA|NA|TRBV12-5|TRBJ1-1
ASGYWGETEAF
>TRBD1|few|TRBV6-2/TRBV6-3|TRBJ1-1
ASSRPGGTEAF
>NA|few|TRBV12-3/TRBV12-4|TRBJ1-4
ASSPTGWAANEKLF
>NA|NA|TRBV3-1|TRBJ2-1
ASSAIFSGPYNEQF
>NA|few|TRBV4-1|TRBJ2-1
ASSHPLYEQF
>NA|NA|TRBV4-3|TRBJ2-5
ASSRFSEQY
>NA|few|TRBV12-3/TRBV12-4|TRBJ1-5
ASSLDLSSNQPQH
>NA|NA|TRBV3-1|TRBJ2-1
ASSEDGAPYNEQF
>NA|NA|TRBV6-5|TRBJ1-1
ASSPIGRNEAF
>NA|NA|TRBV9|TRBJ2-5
ASSSRGGWETQY
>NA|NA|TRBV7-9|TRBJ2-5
ASSLAVQGQIQY
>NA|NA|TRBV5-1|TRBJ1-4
ASSSGTLTTNEKLF
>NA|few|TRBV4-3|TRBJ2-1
ASSQEVRYEQF
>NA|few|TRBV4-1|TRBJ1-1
ASSHPLYGENTEAF
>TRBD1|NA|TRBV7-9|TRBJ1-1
ASSRDRGIEAF
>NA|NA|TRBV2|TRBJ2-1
ASSPRQYNEQF